A selection of T cell receptor beta chains follows, all from one sample in a study of T cell changes during pregnancy in multiple sclerosis. Sequencing was performed with immunoSEQ multiplex PCR; in TCRdb, only in-frame clones are kept and a portion is missing. The sample consists of 58,000 or so clones, roughly nine tenths of them appearing once. Sequencing used CD4+ T cells from peripheral blood mononuclear cells, obtained in the third trimester of pregnancy. The receptors stem from a female donor with multiple sclerosis, enrolled in a pregnancy study. Each CDR3 is given with its conserved first and last residue. A D gene is named only where the DNA matches it firmly. Size tells how often a clone was seen (once, few, many) or the class of an expanded clone, and some rows leave it out.

V: TRBV19
J: TRBJ1-5
size: NA
D: NA
DNA: TGTGCCAGTAGTGGGGCATACAATCAGCCCCAGCATTTT
CDR3: CASSGAYNQPQHF

V: TRBV7-2
J: TRBJ1-6
size: NA
D: NA
DNA: TGTGCCAGCAGCTTAGGAGGGAGCAATTCACCCCTCCACTTT
CDR3: CASSLGGSNSPLHF

V: TRBV18
J: TRBJ1-1
size: NA
D: NA
DNA: TGTGCCAGCTCACGAGGAGGGAGGAGTCTGGGGACCGCGAACACTGAAGCTTTCTTT
CDR3: CASSRGGRSLGTANTEAFF

V: TRBV19
J: TRBJ1-1
size: once
D: NA
DNA: TGTGCCAGTAGTATAAGTACAGCTGCGAACACTGAAGCTTTCTTT
CDR3: CASSISTAANTEAFF

V: TRBV10-3
J: TRBJ2-5
size: NA
D: TRBD2
DNA: TGTGCCATCAGCGAACAGACTAGCGGGAAACAGACCCAGTACTTC
CDR3: CAISEQTSGKQTQYF

V: TRBV30
J: TRBJ2-1
size: NA
D: TRBD2
DNA: TGTGCCTGGAGTGTCGGGCTAGCGGGGTACAATGAGCAGTTCTTC
CDR3: CAWSVGLAGYNEQFF

V: TRBV19
J: TRBJ1-5
size: NA
D: NA
DNA: TGTGCCAGTAGTATAATCGGGCAGGGGAATCAGCCCCAGCATTTT
CDR3: CASSIIGQGNQPQHF

V: TRBV7-9
J: TRBJ2-2
size: NA
D: NA
DNA: TGTGCCAGCAGCTTAGGCCAGCTAGACACCGGGGAGCTGTTTTTT
CDR3: CASSLGQLDTGELFF

V: TRBV5-1
J: TRBJ2-2
size: NA
D: NA
DNA: TGCGCCAGCAGCCCCTCGGGGTGGAACACCGGGGAGCTGTTTTTT
CDR3: CASSPSGWNTGELFF

V: TRBV5-1
J: TRBJ2-3
size: NA
D: NA
DNA: TGCGCCAGCAGCAGAGCGGATCTCACAGATACGCAGTATTTT
CDR3: CASSRADLTDTQYF

V: TRBV14
J: TRBJ2-5
size: once
D: TRBD1
DNA: TGTGCCAGCAGCCATCATTCAGGGGGAGAGACCCAGTACTTC
CDR3: CASSHHSGGETQYF